This T cell receptor beta chain comes out of a study of molecular identifiers for immune sequencing clone quantification. Overall study context: Replicate RNA from 20,000 or 100,000 naive CD8 T cells formed five aliquots; four were sequenced.

Sorting defined naive CD8 T cells as CD8+CD4-CCR7+CD45RA+. To note about this clonotype: Its antigen is undetermined. A much larger clone lies one base from this, so it may be a read error. This likely comes from a read error, as the CDR3 has no conserved phenylalanine or tryptophan at its end.

Previously reported methods and listed TCR primers produced the bulk TCR libraries. TCRdb used MiXCR to reprocess the PCR reads, holding one entry per CDR3 protein. The data contain some 70,000 distinct CDR3 sequences, 15% to 20% of them singletons. Study-level findings and limits: Jurkat TCR RNA spiked in from one cell (amid about 1 million naive cells) was reportedly detectable.

V was pared by 1 base and J by 6 bases, with 6 bases between. CDR3 length equals 12 residues. Looked up from germline, CDR1 is LNHDA and CDR2 is SQIVND (reference sequence). The chain links TRBV19 to TRBJ1-1, with D unresolved. This receptor was taken from a human donor in good health. Some libraries in this study had Jurkat cell RNA spiked in. Sequencing was done on a sample of naive CD8+ T cells from blood, with Jurkat cell RNA spiked in. Stated subset: FACS-sorted CD8+CD4-CCR7+CD45RA+ naive T cells. The CDR3 sequence: CASSIGLSEAFS. The CDR3 bases are TGTGCCAGTAGTATAGGTCTTTCTGAAGCTTTCTCT.